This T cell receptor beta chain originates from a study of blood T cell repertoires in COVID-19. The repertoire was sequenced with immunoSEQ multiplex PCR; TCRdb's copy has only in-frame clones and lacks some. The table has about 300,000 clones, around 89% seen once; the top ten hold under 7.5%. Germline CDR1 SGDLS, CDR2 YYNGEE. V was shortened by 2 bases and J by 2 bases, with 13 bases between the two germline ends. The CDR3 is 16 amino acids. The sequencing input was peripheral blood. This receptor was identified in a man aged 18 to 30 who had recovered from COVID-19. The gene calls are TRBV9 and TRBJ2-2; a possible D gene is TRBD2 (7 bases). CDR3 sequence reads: CASSVRGLTNTGELFF. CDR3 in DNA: TGTGCCAGCAGCGTCAGGGGACTAACAAACACCGGGGAGCTGTTTTTT.